Following are 2 T cell receptor beta chains from one sample sequenced in a study of cytomegalovirus exposure and HLA in healthy donors. PCR was performed using 60 Vbeta and 13 Jbeta primers. Only in-frame clones appear in the TCRdb table, and some are missing; sequencing was by immunoSEQ multiplex PCR. Of about 130,000 clones listed, about 76% were seen once; the top ten hold 0.7%. Material: PBMCs. These receptors were collected from a man younger than 35 in good health and CMV-seronegative.

The DNA for the CDR3 is TGTGCCAGCAGCTTACCCGGGACTGGGTACAATGAGCAGTTCTTC. It is translated as CASSLPGTGYNEQFF. This chain links TRBV7-8 with TRBJ2-1; a weak D match, TRBD2 (6 bases). The V and J ends lost 2 bases and 4 bases respectively, with 12 bases between them. This CDR3 has 15 amino acids. Looked up from germline, CDR1 is SGHVS and CDR2 is FQNEAQ.

The chain carries TRBV19 and TRBJ1-1; tentatively, D is TRBD1 (5 bases). V lost 3 bases and J lost 1, with 9 bases in between. The CDR3 length is 14 residues. The germline gives CDR1 LNHDA, CDR2 SQIVND (reference sequence). CDR3 sequence reads: CASSMIGGNTEAFF. CDR3 in DNA: TGTGCCAGTAGTATGATCGGGGGGAACACTGAAGCTTTCTTT. The entire variable domain, with the rest obtained from reference TRBV19 and TRBJ1-1, is as follows: DGGITQSPKYLFRKEGQNVTLSCEQNLNHDAMYWYRQDPGQGLRLIYYSQIVNDFQKGDIAEGYSVSREKKESFPLTVTSAQKNPTAFYLCASSMIGGNTEAFFGQGTRLTVV.